This passage covers 29 T cell receptor beta chains from one sample sequenced in a study of Ad26.COV2.S vaccination and SARS-CoV-2 variants. This table comes from immunoSEQ multiplex PCR, and its TCRdb copy is limited to in-frame clones, with some not included. Here the sample spans hundreds of thousands of clones, roughly 94% being singletons. The input for sequencing was peripheral blood, taken after recovery from COVID-19. The receptors originated from a human donor who had recovered from COVID-19.

This rearrangement joins TRBV19 to TRBJ1-1, with a tentative D call TRBD1 (5 bases). With 2 bases removed from V and 6 bases from J, the gap between germline ends came to 16 bases. CDR3 size: 15 residues. The germline V gene has CDR1 LNHDA and CDR2 SQIVND (reference sequence). CDR3 loop: CASSISPGSRPEAFF. CDR3 bases: TGTGCCAGTAGTATATCCCCAGGGTCTAGGCCTGAAGCTTTCTTT.

The genes are TRBV6-1 and TRBJ1-2, with D unclear. This CDR3 contains 14 residues. The V and J ends lost 3 bases and 4 bases respectively, with 12 bases between them. The germline V gene encodes CDR1 MNHNS and CDR2 SASEGT. This CDR3 is CASSEGWSGYGYTF. Written as DNA, the CDR3 is TGTGCCAGCAGTGAGGGGTGGAGTGGCTATGGCTACACCTTC.

The rearrangement joins TRBV7-7 to TRBJ2-2; tentative D call: TRBD1 (5 bases). The CDR3 spans 16 residues. Per germline, CDR1 SSHAT and CDR2 FNYEAQ (reference sequence). Trimming stripped 3 bases from V and 0 bases from J, with 11 bases between. The CDR3 sequence is CASSFLLGPNTGELFF. CDR3 in DNA: TGTGCCAGCAGCTTCCTCCTGGGGCCGAACACCGGGGAGCTGTTTTTT.

The chain uses TRBV24-1 and TRBJ1-2; D unclear. CDR3 length: 14 residues. Germline-derived CDR1 and CDR2 are KGHDR and SFDVKD. Trimming removed 3 bases from V and 0 bases from J, with 7 bases in between. The CDR3 sequence: CATSDKGTNYGYTF. The CDR3 DNA follows: TGTGCCACCAGTGATAAGGGAACTAACTATGGCTACACCTTC.

The chain combines TRBV5-6 with TRBJ2-5, with 7 bases that match TRBD1. The CDR3 is made up of 17 amino acids. Germline V gives CDR1 SGHDT, CDR2 YYEEEE. The junction had 15 bases not matched to a gene; V was cut back by 2 bases and J by 5 bases. In DNA, the CDR3 is TGTGCCAGCAGCTTTCGACAGGGTACTCCGGGGATGGAGACCCAGTACTTC. Amino acids: CASSFRQGTPGMETQYF.

The V call is TRBV4-1, the J call TRBJ2-1, with unresolved D. This CDR3 spans 15 amino acids. CDR1 and CDR2 (germline): MGHRA, YSYEKL. V dropped 0 bases and J dropped 7 bases, with 13 bases sitting between them. The CDR3 is CASSQEAPRGNEQFF. The DNA for the CDR3 is TGCGCCAGCAGCCAAGAGGCCCCCCGAGGTAATGAGCAGTTCTTC.

With regard to this clone: Other nucleotide sequences from this sample produce the same CDR3. V usage is TRBV5-1 and J usage is TRBJ1-1; D is perhaps TRBD1 (6 bases). V shed 0 bases and J shed 0 bases, with 6 bases lying between them. This CDR3 has 14 residues. Germline V gives CDR1 SGHRS, CDR2 YFSETQ. The CDR3 is CASSLGGLNTEAFF. The CDR3, as DNA: TGCGCCAGCAGCTTGGGGGGGCTGAACACTGAAGCTTTCTTT.

The chain couples TRBV7-9 to TRBJ1-1; a weak D match, TRBD1 (5 bases). Germline CDR1 SEHNR, CDR2 FQNEAQ (reference sequence). Trimming left V 1 base short and J 8 bases short, with 8 bases between. This CDR3 has 12 residues. The CDR3 protein is CASSLGAGEAFF. The CDR3 DNA is TGTGCCAGCAGCTTAGGTGCAGGGGAAGCTTTCTTT.

This clone was detected once. The V gene is TRBV3-1 (or the pseudogene TRBV3-2), the J gene TRBJ1-1; no reliable D call. Germline V gene lookup returns CDR1 LGHDT and CDR2 YNNKEL (reference sequence). V lost 4 bases and J lost 4, with 13 bases in between. The CDR3 is made up of 14 amino acids. The chain's CDR3 is CASSPDHRTTEAFF. CDR3 nucleotide sequence: TGTGCCAGCAGCCCAGATCATCGGACCACTGAAGCTTTCTTT.

This sequence joins TRBV3-1 (or the pseudogene TRBV3-2) and TRBJ2-7; 9 nucleotides agree with TRBD2. Unmatched junction bases numbered 6, after V lost 1 base and J lost 5 bases. The CDR3 consists of 15 residues. Germline CDR1 and CDR2: LGHDT and YNNKEL (reference sequence). Here the CDR3 reads CASSQGLAGNDEQYF. CDR3 in DNA: TGTGCCAGCAGCCAAGGGCTAGCGGGGAATGACGAGCAGTACTTC.

The chain couples TRBV7-8 to TRBJ1-2; D might be TRBD1 (5 bases). Germline V gene data show CDR1 as SGHVS and CDR2 as FQNEAQ. This CDR3 is built from 17 residues. Trimming cost V 2 bases and J 4 bases, with 20 bases left between them. This CDR3 is CASSLRETSGFGYGYTF. Here the CDR3 DNA reads TGTGCCAGCAGCTTAAGGGAAACCTCAGGGTTTGGCTATGGCTACACCTTC.

The chain is built from TRBV28 and TRBJ1-1; no firm D call. The germline V and J ends were trimmed by 5 bases and 1 base, with 5 bases remaining between them. CDR1 MDHEN and CDR2 SYDVKM come from the germline V gene. This CDR3 spans 12 amino acids. The DNA for the CDR3 is TGTGCCAGCAGTATGGGGAACACTGAAGCTTTCTTT. It specifies CASSMGNTEAFF.

This clone has a single count. The CDR3 bases are TGTGCCAGCAGCGCTGTAGCGGGGGGAACCTACGAGCAGTACTTC. The encoded protein is CASSAVAGGTYEQYF. The chain combines TRBV9 with TRBJ2-7; TRBD2 matches at 10 bases. CDR3 size: 15 residues. Germline CDR1 SGDLS, CDR2 YYNGEE. Trimming took 3 bases from V and 2 from J; bases not matched to a gene: 5.

This sequence joins TRBV23-1 and TRBJ1-2; D might be TRBD1 (6 bases). TRBV23-1 is an ORF, with its function uncertain. CDR3 length: 15 amino acids. The V gene lost 7 bases and the J gene lost 2 bases, with 17 bases spanning the gap. CDR3 region: CASTRGRGPNYGYTF. The CDR3 DNA follows: TGCGCCAGCACCCGGGGGCGGGGACCAAACTATGGCTACACCTTC.

CDR3 region: CSASGTDNIQYF. In nucleotides, the CDR3 is TGCAGTGCTAGTGGGACGGATAACATTCAGTACTTC. V usage is TRBV20-1 and J usage is TRBJ2-4; D may correspond to TRBD1 or TRBD2 (5 bases each). Germline CDR1 reads DFQATT; CDR2 reads SNEGSKA (reference sequence). The germline V and J ends were trimmed by 3 bases and 7 bases, with 10 bases remaining between them. This CDR3 is built from 12 residues.

The chain employs TRBV13 and TRBJ1-6; 7 nucleotides align to TRBD1. V was pared by 4 bases and J by 8 bases, with 14 bases of the junction left unmatched. Germline V gene lookup returns CDR1 PRHDT and CDR2 FYEKMQ (reference sequence). This CDR3 is built from 17 residues. Written as DNA, the CDR3 is TGTGCCAGCAGCTATGACAGGGTGAAAGTCGGAGATTCACCCCTCCACTTT. The encoded protein is CASSYDRVKVGDSPLHF.

The chain combines TRBV19 with TRBJ1-2; D possibly corresponds to TRBD1 (6 bases). With 8 bases removed from V and 7 bases from J, the gap between germline ends came to 20 bases. The CDR3 length is 14 residues. Germline CDR1 and CDR2: LNHDA and SQIVND (reference sequence). The CDR3 is CASALFGGQGGYTF. Here the CDR3 DNA reads TGTGCCAGTGCCTTGTTCGGGGGGCAGGGTGGCTACACCTTC.

The chain carries TRBV9 and TRBJ1-1; D unresolved. Germline V gives CDR1 SGDLS, CDR2 YYNGEE. The CDR3 is 10 amino acids. With 4 bases removed from V and 8 bases from J, the gap between germline ends came to 6 bases. DNA for the CDR3: TGTGCCAGCAGCCCCCTCGAAGCTTTCTTT. Its protein is CASSPLEAFF.

V gene TRBV4-1 combines with J gene TRBJ1-2, with TRBD1 matching over 8 bases. With 1 base clipped from V and 8 bases from J, the junction kept 9 bases outside the gene matches. This CDR3 is 15 amino acids long. Germline V gene sequence: CDR1 MGHRA, CDR2 YSYEKL. CDR3 nucleotide sequence: TGCGCCAGCAGCCAAGGCGCGACAGGGGATAGAGGCTACACCTTC. It is translated as CASSQGATGDRGYTF.

On this clone itself: This is likely an artifact of a read error, given a far larger clone one base away. Here the CDR3 DNA reads TGTGCCAGCAGCGCCCCGAACACTGAAGCTTTCTTT. It yields the protein CASSAPNTEAFF. J is TRBJ1-1 and V is TRBV7-8; the D is unclear. Trimming removed 5 bases at V and 1 base at J, with 5 bases between. The germline CDR1 and CDR2 sequences are SGHVS and FQNEAQ. The length of the CDR3 is 12 residues.

This clone has just one count. The chain couples TRBV15 to TRBJ1-1; no firm D call. Looked up from germline, CDR1 is LNHNV and CDR2 is YYDKDF (reference sequence). V lost 8 bases and J 1 base, leaving 11 bases between the germline ends. CDR3 length equals 13 residues. The CDR3 DNA sequence: TGTGCCACCTCCCGATTTGAGAACACTGAAGCTTTCTTT. Its translation: CATSRFENTEAFF.

The chain combines TRBV7-8 with TRBJ1-1, with unresolved D. The V gene's germline CDR1 is SGHVS and CDR2 FQNEAQ. V dropped 2 bases and J dropped 12 bases, with 13 bases sitting between them. CDR3 length equals 12 residues. DNA for the CDR3: TGTGCCAGCAGCTTACGCGCGGGGAGACCTTTCTTT. It yields the protein CASSLRAGRPFF.

The chain is built from TRBV4-3 and TRBJ2-3; 11 bases are a match to TRBD2. The CDR3 has 17 residues. Germline V gene data show CDR1 as LGHNA and CDR2 as YSLEER. The junction had 7 bases not matched to a gene; V was cut back by 0 bases and J by 5 bases. As DNA, the CDR3 is TGCGCCAGCAGCCAAGATACTGGGCTAGCGGGGGGAGATACGCAGTATTTT. It specifies CASSQDTGLAGGDTQYF.

The chain couples TRBV5-6 to TRBJ1-6, with D tentatively TRBD1 (5 bases). The germline CDR1 and CDR2 sequences are SGHDT and YYEEEE. Trimming pared 0 bases from V and 8 bases from J, leaving 9 bases between. The CDR3 length is 14 residues. CDR3 sequence (DNA): TGTGCCAGCAGCTTGGAGGGGCGGCATTCACCCCTCCACTTT. Protein product: CASSLEGRHSPLHF.

The chain employs TRBV3-1 (or the pseudogene TRBV3-2) and TRBJ1-1; D uncertain. Germline V gene sequence: CDR1 LGHDT, CDR2 YNNKEL (reference sequence). The CDR3 runs to 17 residues. The V gene lost 0 bases and the J gene lost 0 bases, with 14 bases spanning the gap. The CDR3 DNA reads as TGTGCCAGCAGCCAAGAGGTAGGACGCAACATGAACACTGAAGCTTTCTTT. This encodes CASSQEVGRNMNTEAFF.

There are a few counts of this clone. The CDR3 spells CASSVALISSYNEQFF. The CDR3 DNA follows: TGTGCCAGCAGCGTAGCTTTAATTAGCTCCTACAATGAGCAGTTCTTC. This sequence joins TRBV9 and TRBJ2-1; no clear D gene. V was trimmed by 0 bases and J by 0 bases, leaving 10 bases between them. CDR3 length equals 16 residues. Germline V gene sequence: CDR1 SGDLS, CDR2 YYNGEE.

The rearrangement uses TRBV19 and TRBJ2-7; perhaps D is TRBD1 or TRBD2 (7 bases each). CDR1 and CDR2 from the germline V gene are LNHDA and SQIVND (reference sequence). The V and J ends lost 3 bases and 8 bases respectively, with 14 bases between them. This CDR3 has 13 amino acids. The CDR3 region has the DNA TGTGCCAGTAGTATGATCCAGGGGGGGAAGCAGTACTTC. Translating it yields CASSMIQGGKQYF.

The chain employs TRBV29-1 and TRBJ2-7; D may match TRBD1 or TRBD2 (6 bases each). Trimming left V 6 bases short and J 2 bases short, with 17 bases between. The CDR3 extends over 14 amino acids. Germline V lookup: CDR1 SQVTM, CDR2 ANQGSEA. CDR3 sequence: CSVEGEGSPYEQYF. DNA for the CDR3: TGCAGCGTGGAGGGGGAAGGATCACCCTACGAGCAGTACTTC.

The chain is built from TRBV5-1 and TRBJ1-1; TRBD1 might be the D (5 bases). The CDR3 runs to 17 residues. Germline CDR1 is SGHRS and CDR2 is YFSETQ. V was clipped by 0 bases and J by 4 bases, with 19 bases between them. The CDR3 loop is CASSLGQGSAYVTEAFF. The CDR3, as DNA: TGCGCCAGCAGCTTGGGGCAGGGTTCCGCCTATGTCACTGAAGCTTTCTTT.